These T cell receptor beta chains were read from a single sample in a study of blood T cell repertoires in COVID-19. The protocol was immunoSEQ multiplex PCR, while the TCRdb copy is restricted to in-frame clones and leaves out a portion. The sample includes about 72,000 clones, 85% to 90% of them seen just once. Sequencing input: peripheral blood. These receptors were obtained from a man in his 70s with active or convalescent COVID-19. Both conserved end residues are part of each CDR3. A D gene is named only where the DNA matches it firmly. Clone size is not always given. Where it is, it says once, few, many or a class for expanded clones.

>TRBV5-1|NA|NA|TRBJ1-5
CASSLERGNQPQHF
TGCGCCAGCAGCTTGGAAAGGGGGAATCAGCCCCAGCATTTT
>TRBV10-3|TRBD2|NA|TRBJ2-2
CAISEGTSVLTGELFF
TGTGCCATCAGTGAGGGAACTAGCGTGCTCACCGGGGAGCTGTTTTTT
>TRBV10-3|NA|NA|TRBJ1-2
CAISDGANYGYTF
TGTGCCATCAGTGACGGGGCTAACTATGGCTACACCTTC
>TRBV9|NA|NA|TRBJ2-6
CASSTHSGANVLTF
TGTGCCAGCAGCACTCACTCTGGGGCCAACGTCCTGACTTTC
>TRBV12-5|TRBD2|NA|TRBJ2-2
CASGVTSGSFPGELFF
TGTGCTAGTGGTGTGACTAGCGGGAGTTTCCCCGGGGAGCTGTTTTTT
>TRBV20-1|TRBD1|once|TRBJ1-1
CSASTGDLGAFF
TGCAGTGCTAGTACAGGGGACCTCGGGGCTTTCTTT
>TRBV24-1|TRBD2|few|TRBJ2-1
CATSEPGLAEFF
TGTGCCACCAGTGAGCCGGGACTAGCGGAGTTCTTC
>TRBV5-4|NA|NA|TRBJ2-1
CASSLGGVKNEQFF
TGTGCCAGCAGCTTGGGGGGGGTAAAGAATGAGCAGTTCTTC
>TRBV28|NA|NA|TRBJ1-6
CASSYSLGPASPLHF
TGTGCCAGCAGTTATTCGTTGGGCCCCGCCTCACCCCTCCACTTT
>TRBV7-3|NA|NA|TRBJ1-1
CASSLMGGDTEAFF
TGTGCCAGCAGCTTAATGGGAGGGGACACTGAAGCTTTCTTT
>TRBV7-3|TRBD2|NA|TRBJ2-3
CASSLGTSRDTDTQYF
TGTGCCAGCAGCTTAGGGACTAGCAGGGACACAGATACGCAGTATTTT
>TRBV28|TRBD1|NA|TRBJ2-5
CASSLRQGFQETQYF
TGTGCCAGCAGTTTAAGACAGGGATTCCAAGAGACCCAGTACTTC
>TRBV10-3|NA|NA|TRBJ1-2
CAISGGQGGYTF
TGTGCCATCAGTGGGGGCCAAGGAGGCTACACCTTC
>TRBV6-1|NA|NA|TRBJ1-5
CASSEARSRQNQPQHF
TGTGCCAGCAGTGAAGCGCGGTCTAGGCAAAATCAGCCCCAGCATTTT
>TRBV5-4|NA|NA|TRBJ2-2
CASSLGGRKAGELFF
TGTGCCAGCAGCTTGGGGGGGAGGAAGGCCGGGGAGCTGTTTTTT
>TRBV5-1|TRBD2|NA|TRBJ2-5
CASSRTGTSGQRGETQYF
TGCGCCAGCAGCAGGACTGGGACTAGCGGTCAAAGGGGAGAGACCCAGTACTTC
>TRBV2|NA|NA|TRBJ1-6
CASSELGPETSSPLHF
TGTGCCAGCAGTGAGCTGGGCCCAGAAACGAGTTCACCCCTCCACTTT
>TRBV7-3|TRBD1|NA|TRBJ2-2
CASSVRQGAAGELFF
TGTGCCAGCAGCGTTAGACAGGGGGCCGCCGGGGAGCTGTTTTTT
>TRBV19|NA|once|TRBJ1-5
CATGPGIRQPQHF
TGTGCCACTGGACCAGGGATACGGCAGCCCCAGCATTTT
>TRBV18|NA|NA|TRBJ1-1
CASSPSTVATEAFF
TGTGCCAGCTCACCATCGACAGTTGCCACTGAAGCTTTCTTT
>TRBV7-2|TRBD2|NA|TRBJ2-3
CASSPSGISDTQYF
TGTGCCAGCAGCCCAAGCGGGATTTCAGATACGCAGTATTTT
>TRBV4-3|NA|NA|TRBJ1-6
CASSQGAQVYNSPLHF
TGCGCCAGCAGCCAAGGGGCACAGGTCTATAATTCACCCCTCCACTTT
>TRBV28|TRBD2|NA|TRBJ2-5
CASSRAGGGTQYF
TGTGCCAGCAGCCGCGCTGGGGGGGGGACCCAGTACTTC
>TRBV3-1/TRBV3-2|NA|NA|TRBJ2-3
CASSQGYYSYF
TGTGCCAGCAGCCAAGGGTACTATAGTTATTTT
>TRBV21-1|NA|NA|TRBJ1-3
CASSSWDRGQKIYGNTIYF
TGTGCCAGCAGCAGCTGGGACAGGGGGCAAAAGATCTATGGAAACACCATATATTTT
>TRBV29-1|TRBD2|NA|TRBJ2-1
CSVSRTSRNEQFF
TGCAGCGTTTCCAGGACTAGCCGCAATGAGCAGTTCTTC
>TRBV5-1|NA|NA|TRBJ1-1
CASSPYLGNTEAFF
TGCGCCAGCAGCCCATACCTCGGGAACACTGAAGCTTTCTTT
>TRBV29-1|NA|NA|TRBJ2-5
CSGGTLETQYF
TGCAGCGGGGGGACTCTTGAAACCCAGTACTTC
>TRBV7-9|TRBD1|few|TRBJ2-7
CASSLGQGATYEQYF
TGTGCCAGCAGCTTAGGACAGGGGGCCACCTACGAGCAGTACTTC
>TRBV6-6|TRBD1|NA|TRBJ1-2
CASSSPDRGSNGYTF
TGTGCCAGCAGTTCTCCAGACAGGGGGTCCAATGGCTACACCTTC
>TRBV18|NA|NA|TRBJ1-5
CASSPRGGDGNQPQHF
TGTGCCAGCTCACCACGGGGAGGGGATGGCAATCAGCCCCAGCATTTT
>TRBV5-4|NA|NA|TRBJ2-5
CASTTGVQETQYF
TGTGCCTCTACGACGGGTGTCCAAGAGACCCAGTACTTC
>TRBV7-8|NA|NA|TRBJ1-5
CASSLIGDQPQHF
TGTGCCAGCAGCTTAATTGGAGATCAGCCCCAGCATTTT
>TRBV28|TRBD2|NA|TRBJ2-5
CASSLFAGGETQYF
TGTGCCAGCAGTTTATTCGCGGGAGGTGAGACCCAGTACTTC
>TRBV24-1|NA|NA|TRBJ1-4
CATSARGEKLFF
TGTGCCACCAGTGCCCGGGGTGAAAAACTGTTTTTT
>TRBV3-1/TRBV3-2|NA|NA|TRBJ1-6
CASSLGDSPLHF
TGTGCCAGCAGCCTCGGGGATTCACCCCTCCACTTT
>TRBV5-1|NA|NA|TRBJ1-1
CASSLTGLGPANTEAFF
TGCGCCAGCAGCCTAACAGGGTTGGGCCCAGCGAACACTGAAGCTTTCTTT
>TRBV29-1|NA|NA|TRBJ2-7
CSVVSRRDSYEQYF
TGCAGCGTTGTATCCCGCAGGGACTCCTACGAGCAGTACTTC
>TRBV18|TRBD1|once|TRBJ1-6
CASSPTGGKSPLHF
TGTGCCAGCTCACCCACAGGGGGCAAGTCACCCCTCCACTTT
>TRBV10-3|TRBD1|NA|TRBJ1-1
CAISADRTNTEAFF
TGTGCCATCAGTGCGGACAGGACGAACACTGAAGCTTTCTTT
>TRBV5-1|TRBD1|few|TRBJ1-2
CASSLGQGQPNYGYTF
TGCGCCAGCAGCTTGGGACAGGGTCAACCTAACTATGGCTACACCTTC
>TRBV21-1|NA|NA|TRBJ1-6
CASSPHDRSPSSYNSPLHF
TGTGCCAGCAGCCCTCACGACAGGTCCCCGAGCTCCTATAATTCACCCCTCCACTTT
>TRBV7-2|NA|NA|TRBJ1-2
CASSPNSWSYGYTF
TGTGCCAGCAGCCCCAATTCCTGGAGCTATGGCTACACCTTC
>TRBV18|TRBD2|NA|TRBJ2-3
CASSPRLADRSSTDTQYF
TGTGCCAGCTCGCCTCGACTAGCCGACCGAAGCAGCACAGATACGCAGTATTTT
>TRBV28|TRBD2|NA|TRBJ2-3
CASIRSGGPQGDTQYF
TGTGCCAGCATCAGGTCGGGAGGGCCTCAAGGTGATACGCAGTATTTT
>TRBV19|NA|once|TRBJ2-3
CASTLKPPTSRWTDTQYF
TGTGCCAGTACCCTCAAGCCGCCGACTAGTCGGTGGACAGATACGCAGTATTTT
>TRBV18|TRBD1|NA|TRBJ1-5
CASSRTGLAGNQPQHF
TGTGCCAGCTCACGGACAGGGCTCGCTGGCAATCAGCCCCAGCATTTT
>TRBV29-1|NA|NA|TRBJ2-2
CSVAQINTGELFF
TGCAGCGTTGCTCAGATTAACACCGGGGAGCTGTTTTTT
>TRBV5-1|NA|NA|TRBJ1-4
CASSVSGFGEKLFF
TGCGCCAGCAGCGTGTCAGGGTTCGGTGAAAAACTGTTTTTT
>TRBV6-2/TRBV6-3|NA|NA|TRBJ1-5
CASSLVRSSNQPQHF
TGTGCCAGCAGTTTAGTACGGAGTAGCAATCAGCCCCAGCATTTT
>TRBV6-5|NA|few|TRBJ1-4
CASSYNFKRREKLFF
TGTGCCAGCAGTTACAATTTCAAGCGACGCGAAAAACTGTTTTTT
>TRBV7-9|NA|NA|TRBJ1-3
CASSLYPNTIYF
TGTGCCAGCAGCTTGTATCCGAACACCATATATTTT
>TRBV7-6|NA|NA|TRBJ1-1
CASSSGVGNTEAFF
TGTGCCAGCAGCTCCGGGGTAGGGAACACTGAAGCTTTCTTT
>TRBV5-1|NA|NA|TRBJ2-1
CASSLAGDHSYNEQFF
TGCGCCAGCAGCTTGGCGGGGGACCACTCCTACAATGAGCAGTTCTTC
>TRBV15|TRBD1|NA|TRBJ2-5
CATSSPLGQGGETQYF
TGTGCCACCAGCAGTCCCCTCGGACAGGGGGGAGAGACCCAGTACTTC